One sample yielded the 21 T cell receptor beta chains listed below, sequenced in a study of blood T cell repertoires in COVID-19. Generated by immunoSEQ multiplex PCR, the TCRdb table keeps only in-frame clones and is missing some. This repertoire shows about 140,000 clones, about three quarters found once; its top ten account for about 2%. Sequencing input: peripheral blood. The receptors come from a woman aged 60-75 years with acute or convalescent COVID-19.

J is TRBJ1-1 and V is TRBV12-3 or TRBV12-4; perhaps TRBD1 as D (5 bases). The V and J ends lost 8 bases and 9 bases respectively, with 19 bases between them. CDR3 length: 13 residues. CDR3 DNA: TGTGCCAGCCGTTATGGGCAGGGCGCACAAGCTTTCTTT. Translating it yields CASRYGQGAQAFF.

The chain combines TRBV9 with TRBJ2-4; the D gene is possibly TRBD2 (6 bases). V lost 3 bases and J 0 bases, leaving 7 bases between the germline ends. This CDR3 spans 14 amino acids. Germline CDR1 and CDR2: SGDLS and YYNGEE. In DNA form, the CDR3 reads TGTGCCAGCAGCGGGGGACTAGCCAAAAACATTCAGTACTTC. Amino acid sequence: CASSGGLAKNIQYF.

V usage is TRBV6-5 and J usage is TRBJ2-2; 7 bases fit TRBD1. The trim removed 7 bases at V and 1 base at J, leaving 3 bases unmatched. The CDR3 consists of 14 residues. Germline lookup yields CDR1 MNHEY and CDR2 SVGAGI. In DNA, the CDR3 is TGTGCCAGCATTTGGACAGGGAACACCGGGGAGCTGTTTTTT. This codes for CASIWTGNTGELFF.

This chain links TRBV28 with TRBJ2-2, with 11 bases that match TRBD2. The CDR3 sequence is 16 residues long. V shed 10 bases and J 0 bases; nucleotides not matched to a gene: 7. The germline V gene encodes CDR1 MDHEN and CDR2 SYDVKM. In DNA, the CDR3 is TGTGCCACCAATAGCGGGAGGGACGCGAACACCGGGGAGCTGTTTTTT. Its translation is CATNSGRDANTGELFF.

CDR3 nucleotides: TGTGCCAGCAGCCCCGGACTAGCGGGACGAGATGAGGATACGCAGTATTTT. It specifies CASSPGLAGRDEDTQYF. V and J are TRBV11-3 and TRBJ2-3, with TRBD2 identical over 12 bases. This CDR3 comprises 17 residues. Looked up from germline, CDR1 is SGHNT and CDR2 is YENEEA. V lost 5 bases and J lost 6; bases outside the gene matches: 12.

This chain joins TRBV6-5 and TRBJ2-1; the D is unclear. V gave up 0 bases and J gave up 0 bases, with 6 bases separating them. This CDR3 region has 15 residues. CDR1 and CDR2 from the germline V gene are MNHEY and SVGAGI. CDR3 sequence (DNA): TGTGCCAGCAGTTACTCTCCTAGCTCCTACAATGAGCAGTTCTTC. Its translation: CASSYSPSSYNEQFF.

The CDR3 spells CASSDNLAGFTDTQYF. As DNA, the CDR3 is TGTGCCAGCAGTGATAATTTAGCGGGTTTTACAGATACGCAGTATTTT. The chain links TRBV28 to TRBJ2-3; 7 nucleotides line up with TRBD2. This CDR3 has 16 residues. The V segment lost 5 bases and the J segment 3 bases; nucleotides outside the gene matches: 11. Germline-derived CDR1 and CDR2 are MDHEN and SYDVKM.

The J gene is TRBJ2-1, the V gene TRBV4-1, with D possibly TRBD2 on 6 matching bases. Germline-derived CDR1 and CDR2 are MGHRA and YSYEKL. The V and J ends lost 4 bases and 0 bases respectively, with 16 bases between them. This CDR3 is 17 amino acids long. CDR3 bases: TGCGCCAGCAGCCGGGGGTCGGGAGACTTCTCCTACAATGAGCAGTTCTTC. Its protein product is CASSRGSGDFSYNEQFF.

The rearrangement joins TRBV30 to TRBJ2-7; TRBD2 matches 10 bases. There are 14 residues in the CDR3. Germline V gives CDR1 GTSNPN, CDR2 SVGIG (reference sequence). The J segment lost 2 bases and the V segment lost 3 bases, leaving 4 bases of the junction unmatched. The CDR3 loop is CAWSLGTSAYEQYF. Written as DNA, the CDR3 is TGTGCCTGGAGCCTAGGGACTAGCGCCTACGAGCAGTACTTC.

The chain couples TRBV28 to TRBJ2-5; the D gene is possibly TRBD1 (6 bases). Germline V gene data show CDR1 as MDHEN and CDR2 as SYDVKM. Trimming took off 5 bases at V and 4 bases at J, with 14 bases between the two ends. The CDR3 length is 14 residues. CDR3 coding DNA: TGTGCCAGCAGTACCCCGATGGGGGCAGAGACCCAGTACTTC. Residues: CASSTPMGAETQYF.

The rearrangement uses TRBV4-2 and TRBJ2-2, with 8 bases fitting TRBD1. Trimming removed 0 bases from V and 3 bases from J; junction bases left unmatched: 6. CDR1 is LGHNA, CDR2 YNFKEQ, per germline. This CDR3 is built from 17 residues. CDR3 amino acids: CASSQDLGTGYTGELFF. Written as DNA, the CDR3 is TGTGCCAGCAGCCAAGATCTAGGGACAGGATACACCGGGGAGCTGTTTTTT.

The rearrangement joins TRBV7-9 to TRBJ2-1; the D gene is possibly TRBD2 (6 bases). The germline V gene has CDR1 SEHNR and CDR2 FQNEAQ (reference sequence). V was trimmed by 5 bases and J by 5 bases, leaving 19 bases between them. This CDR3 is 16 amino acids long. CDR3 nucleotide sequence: TGTGCCAGCAGCCCCCCGACTAGGATGGTCCACAATGAGCAGTTCTTC. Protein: CASSPPTRMVHNEQFF.

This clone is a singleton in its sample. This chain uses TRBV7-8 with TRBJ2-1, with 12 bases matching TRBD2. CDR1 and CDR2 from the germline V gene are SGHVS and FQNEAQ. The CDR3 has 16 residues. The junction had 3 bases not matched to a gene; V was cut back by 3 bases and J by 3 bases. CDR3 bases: TGTGCCAGCAGCTTGACTAGCGGGAGAGGCTACAATGAGCAGTTCTTC. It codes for CASSLTSGRGYNEQFF.

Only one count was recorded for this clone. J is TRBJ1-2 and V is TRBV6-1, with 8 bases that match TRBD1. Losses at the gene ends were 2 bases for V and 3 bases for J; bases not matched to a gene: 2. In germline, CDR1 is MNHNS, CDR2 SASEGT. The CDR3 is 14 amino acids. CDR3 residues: CASSEQGADYGYTF. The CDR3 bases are TGTGCCAGCAGTGAACAGGGGGCGGACTATGGCTACACCTTC.

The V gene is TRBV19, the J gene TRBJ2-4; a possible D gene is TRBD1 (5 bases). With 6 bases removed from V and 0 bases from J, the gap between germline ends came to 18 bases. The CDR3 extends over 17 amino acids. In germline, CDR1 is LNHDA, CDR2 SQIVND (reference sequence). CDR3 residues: CASRPRGGNLAKNIQYF. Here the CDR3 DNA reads TGTGCCAGTAGGCCTAGGGGCGGAAACTTAGCCAAAAACATTCAGTACTTC.

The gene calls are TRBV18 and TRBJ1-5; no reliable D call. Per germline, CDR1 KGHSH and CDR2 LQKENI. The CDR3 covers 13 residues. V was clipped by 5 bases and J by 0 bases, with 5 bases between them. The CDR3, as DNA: TGTGCCAGCTCAGCGGATAGCAATCAGCCCCAGCATTTT. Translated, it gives CASSADSNQPQHF.

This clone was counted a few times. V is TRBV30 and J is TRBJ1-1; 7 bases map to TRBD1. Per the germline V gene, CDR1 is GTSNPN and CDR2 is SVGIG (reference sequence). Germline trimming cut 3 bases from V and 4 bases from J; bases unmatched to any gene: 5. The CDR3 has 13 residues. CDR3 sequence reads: CAWRERGPTEAFF. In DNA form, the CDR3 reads TGTGCCTGGAGGGAAAGGGGGCCCACTGAAGCTTTCTTT.

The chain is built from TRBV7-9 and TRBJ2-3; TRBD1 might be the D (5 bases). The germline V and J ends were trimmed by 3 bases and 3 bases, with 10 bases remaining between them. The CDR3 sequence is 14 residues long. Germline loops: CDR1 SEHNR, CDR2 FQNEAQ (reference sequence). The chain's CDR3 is CASSFQGRTDTQYF. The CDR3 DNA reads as TGTGCCAGCAGCTTCCAGGGCCGGACAGATACGCAGTATTTT.

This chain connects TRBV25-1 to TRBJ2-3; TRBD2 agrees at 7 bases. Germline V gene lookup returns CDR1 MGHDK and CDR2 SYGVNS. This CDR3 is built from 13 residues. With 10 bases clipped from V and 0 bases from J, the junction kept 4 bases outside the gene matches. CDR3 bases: TGTGCCACCAAGGGAGGGAGCACAGATACGCAGTATTTT. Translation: CATKGGSTDTQYF.

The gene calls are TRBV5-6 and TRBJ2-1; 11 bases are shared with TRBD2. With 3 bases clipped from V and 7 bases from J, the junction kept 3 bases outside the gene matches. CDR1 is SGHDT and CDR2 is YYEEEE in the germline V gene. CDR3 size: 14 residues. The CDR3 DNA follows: TGTGCCAGCAGCTCTAGCGGGAGGATTAATGAGCAGTTCTTC. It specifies CASSSSGRINEQFF.

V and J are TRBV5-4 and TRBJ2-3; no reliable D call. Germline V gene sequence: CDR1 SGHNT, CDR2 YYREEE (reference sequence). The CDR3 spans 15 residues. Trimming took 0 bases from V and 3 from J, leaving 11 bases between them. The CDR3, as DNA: TGTGCCAGCAGCTTGGCTACGCAAAGAACAGATACGCAGTATTTT. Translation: CASSLATQRTDTQYF.